This T cell receptor (beta chain) derives from a study of human T cells and chemical hapten exposure. MiXCR, run by TCRdb on the RACE reads, gives a single entry per CDR3 protein. Altogether tens of thousands of distinct CDR3 sequences are present, more than 8% being singletons, with the ten largest covering roughly a tenth. This clonotype has at least ten counts. Time point described: pre-sensitization, week 0. Specified treatment: therapeutic diphenylcyclopropenone sensitization with weekly scalp DPC. The germline V gene has CDR1 MGHDK and CDR2 SYGVNS. CDR3 size: 14 residues. V shed 5 bases and J shed 0 bases, with 5 bases lying between them.

The material was whole blood, obtained in connection with sensitization to the hapten diphenylcyclopropenone (DPC). This chain links TRBV25-1 with TRBJ2-6; no reliable D call. The receptor was isolated from a man aged 40-49 years with alopecia areata. Some clones in this sample may be carry-over from other donors' samples. CDR3 in DNA: TGTGCCAGCAGTTGGCGCTCTGGGGCCAACGTCCTGACTTTC. This codes for CASSWRSGANVLTF.